These 31 T cell receptor beta chains were sequenced from one sample in a study of CD8+CD57+ T cells in acquired aplastic anemia. Using genomic DNA as the template, TCR beta VDJ and CDR3 profiling was carried out. TCRdb processed the reads anew with MiXCR; each CDR3 protein has one entry. This table holds more than 100,000 distinct CDR3 sequences, roughly 50% found once. Sequencing used sorted CD4+, CD8+, or CD8+CD57+ T cells (not recorded which) from PBMCs. Receptors originate from a human donor in good health, serving as a control.

This clonotype was seen many times. The chain combines TRBV4-1 with TRBJ2-3; 11 bases line up with TRBD2. This CDR3 spans 16 amino acids. Trimming cost V 6 bases and J 2 bases; bases outside gene matches: 7. Germline CDR1 reads MGHRA; CDR2 reads YSYEKL. Written as DNA, the CDR3 is TGCGCCAGCAGGCAGTTACTAGCGGGGGACACAGATACGCAGTATTTT. This encodes CASRQLLAGDTDTQYF.

This clonotype occurred many times. This may stem from a read error, because a much larger clone lies one nucleotide away. This chain joins TRBV11-1 and TRBJ1-2; 7 nucleotides align to TRBD1. The V segment lost 5 bases and the J segment 6 bases; nucleotides outside the gene matches: 15. The CDR3 runs to 16 residues. Germline assignment: CDR1 SGHAT and CDR2 FQDESV (reference sequence). In nucleotides, the CDR3 is TGTGCCAGCAGCACCAGGACAGGAACGCTGAACAATGGCTACACCTTC. Translating gives CASSTRTGTLNNGYTF.

This chain connects TRBV19 to TRBJ1-1, with no clear D. The CDR3 is 13 residues long. Between the trimmed V and J ends, which lost 11 bases and 1 base, there was a span of 14 bases. Germline CDR1 LNHDA, CDR2 SQIVND (reference sequence). The chain's CDR3 is CASHDMRNTEAFF. The CDR3 nucleotides read TGTGCCTCCCACGACATGCGGAACACTGAAGCTTTCTTT. The variable domain in full, with the rest retrieved from reference TRBV19 and TRBJ1-1, is DGGITQSPKYLFRKEGQNVTLSCEQNLNHDAMYWYRQDPGQGLRLIYYSQIVNDFQKGDIAEGYSVSREKKESFPLTVTSAQKNPTAFYLCASHDMRNTEAFFGQGTRLTVV.

For this clonotype: A single base separates this from a much larger clone, so it may be a read error. The genes are TRBV19 and TRBJ2-7; maybe TRBD1 (6 bases). This CDR3 region has 15 residues. CDR1 is LNHDA, CDR2 SQIVND, per germline (reference sequence). Trimming cost V 11 bases and J 0 bases, with 20 bases left between them. DNA for the CDR3: TGTGCCCGCAGCGTAACAGGGCTTAGCTCCTACGAGCAGTACTTC. Protein sequence: CARSVTGLSSYEQYF.

The chain links TRBV20-1 to TRBJ2-3; 9 bases fit TRBD1. The CDR3 length is 18 residues. After removal of 3 bases from V and 2 bases from J, the junction contained 15 bases not matched to a gene. Germline CDR1 is DFQATT and CDR2 is SNEGSKA (reference sequence). The CDR3 DNA follows: TGCAGTGCTAGGGACGAAATCCGGGGACAGGGATACACAGATACGCAGTATTTT. Translation gives CSARDEIRGQGYTDTQYF.

This clonotype was seen a single time. The genes are TRBV29-1 and TRBJ2-2, with D perhaps TRBD1 (5 bases). V shed 4 bases and J shed 0 bases, with 6 bases lying between them. The CDR3 extends over 13 amino acids. Germline lookup yields CDR1 SQVTM and CDR2 ANQGSEA. CDR3 nucleotides: TGCAGCGTTGGGACACCGAACACCGGGGAGCTGTTTTTT. Translated, it gives CSVGTPNTGELFF.

The count of this clonotype is one. V gene TRBV2 combines with J gene TRBJ2-7; 7 positions match TRBD1. The length of the CDR3 is 13 residues. J was trimmed by 2 bases and V by 6 bases; bases with no gene match: 4. Germline CDR1 reads SNHLY; CDR2 reads FYNNEI. CDR3: CASSRDRAYEQYF. The CDR3 bases are TGTGCCAGCAGCCGTGACAGGGCCTACGAGCAGTACTTC.

This clonotype was counted at least ten times. The J gene is TRBJ1-5, the V gene TRBV2; TRBD1 is a possible D gene (5 bases). Trimming took 6 bases from V and 2 from J, leaving 11 bases between them. The germline gives CDR1 SNHLY, CDR2 FYNNEI. There are 14 residues in the CDR3. The CDR3 coding sequence is TGTGCCAGCAGGGACAACACGGGCAATCAGCCCCAGCATTTT. Protein sequence: CASRDNTGNQPQHF.

V and J are TRBV25-1 and TRBJ2-3, with 10 nucleotides matching TRBD1. The CDR3 extends over 15 amino acids. Germline CDR1 reads MGHDK; CDR2 reads SYGVNS. V lost 2 bases and J lost 5; bases outside the gene matches: 4. CDR3 in DNA: TGTGCCAGCAGTGAACGACAGGGGGCTAGAGATACGCAGTATTTT. Its protein product is CASSERQGARDTQYF. Based on the CDR3 plus reference TRBV25-1 and TRBJ2-3, the full variable domain is EADIYQTPRYLVIGTGKKITLECSQTMGHDKMYWYQQDPGMELHLIHYSYGVNSTEKGDLSSESTVSRIRTEHFPLTLESARPSHTSQYLCASSERQGARDTQYFGPGTRLTVL.

This sequence joins TRBV2 and TRBJ2-5; D call uncertain. The ends were cut back, 2 bases at V and 5 bases at J, with 12 bases in the middle. Germline CDR1 is SNHLY and CDR2 is FYNNEI. The CDR3 sequence is 14 residues long. The CDR3 region has the DNA TGTGCCAGCAGTGAAAGCCGGGCGTCGGAGACCCAGTACTTC. Its protein is CASSESRASETQYF.

This clonotype was counted at least ten times. CDR3 in amino acids: CASSYDLIAGSSYEQYF. In DNA form, the CDR3 reads TGTGCCAGCAGTTACGACCTAATAGCGGGGAGCTCCTACGAGCAGTACTTC. The V and J genes are TRBV6-2 or TRBV6-3 and TRBJ2-7; TRBD2 matches at 8 bases. This CDR3 contains 17 residues. V lost 2 bases and J lost 0; bases outside the gene matches: 9. Germline V gene data show CDR1 as MNHEY and CDR2 as SVGEGT.

CDR3 coding DNA: TGTGCCACCAGGCAGGGCAGCGAAAAACTGTTTTTT. Amino acids: CATRQGSEKLFF. This chain joins TRBV3-1 and TRBJ1-4; possibly TRBD1 for D (5 bases). Germline V CDR1 and CDR2: LGHDT, YNNKEL (reference sequence). V gave up 10 bases and J gave up 8 bases, with 14 bases separating them. The CDR3 is 12 residues long.

The V gene is TRBV29-1, the J gene TRBJ1-5, with D tentatively TRBD1 (5 bases). Germline loops: CDR1 SQVTM, CDR2 ANQGSEA. The V end lost 4 bases, the J end lost 5 bases, and 12 bases lay between the germline ends. CDR3 length: 13 amino acids. Here the CDR3 reads CSVAEGVHQPQHF. As DNA, the CDR3 is TGCAGCGTTGCGGAAGGGGTTCATCAGCCCCAGCATTTT.

The gene calls are TRBV5-6 and TRBJ1-5, with D maybe TRBD1 (5 bases). The CDR3 loop spans 13 amino acids. Germline assignment: CDR1 SGHDT and CDR2 YYEEEE. V gave up 3 bases and J gave up 10 bases, with 14 bases separating them. The CDR3, as DNA: TGTGCCAGCAGCTACCAGGGTGGTGGTCCCCAGCATTTT. Protein sequence: CASSYQGGGPQHF.

The gene calls are TRBV6-2 or TRBV6-3 and TRBJ1-6, with 8 nucleotides matching TRBD1. The CDR3 length is 16 residues. The V gene's germline CDR1 is MNHEY and CDR2 SVGEGT. V lost 2 bases to trimming and J lost 10 bases; unmatched junction nucleotides: 10. This CDR3 reads CASSYLTGQGQSPLHF. CDR3 in DNA: TGTGCCAGCAGTTACCTAACCGGACAGGGCCAATCACCCCTCCACTTT.

This clonotype was seen only once. This chain joins TRBV9 and TRBJ2-7; a weak D match, TRBD1 (5 bases). Trimming removed 4 bases at V and 0 bases at J, with 11 bases between. Germline-derived CDR1 and CDR2 are SGDLS and YYNGEE. This CDR3 has 14 residues. The DNA for the CDR3 is TGTGCCAGCAGCCTGGGGCCAACCTCCTACGAGCAGTACTTC. This translates into CASSLGPTSYEQYF.

At least ten counts were recorded for this clonotype. The chain uses TRBV4-1 and TRBJ1-1; TRBD1 aligns across 9 bases. This CDR3 is built from 16 residues. Germline assignment: CDR1 MGHRA and CDR2 YSYEKL. Germline trimming cut 4 bases from V and 0 bases from J; bases unmatched to any gene: 6. The CDR3 reads CASSPLRTGVNTEAFF. In DNA, the CDR3 is TGCGCCAGCAGCCCCTTACGGACAGGGGTGAACACTGAAGCTTTCTTT.

The chain has TRBV11-1 and TRBJ1-4, with D uncertain. The CDR3 covers 14 residues. Germline CDR1 and CDR2: SGHAT and FQDESV (reference sequence). V was cut by 5 bases and J by 3 bases, with 10 bases left in between. DNA for the CDR3: TGTGCCAGCAGCCCCGACGGAGCTAATGAAAAACTGTTTTTT. Translation gives CASSPDGANEKLFF.

The V and J genes are TRBV25-1 and TRBJ2-7; TRBD2 aligns across 7 bases. This CDR3 is 14 amino acids long. CDR1 and CDR2 from the germline V gene are MGHDK and SYGVNS. V gave up 9 bases and J gave up 2 bases; unmatched junction bases: 10. The chain's CDR3 is CASSTARGTYEQYF. CDR3 coding DNA: TGTGCCAGTAGTACCGCGCGGGGGACCTACGAGCAGTACTTC.

The chain uses TRBV19 and TRBJ1-1; 8 nucleotides line up with TRBD1. Germline V gene data show CDR1 as LNHDA and CDR2 as SQIVND (reference sequence). There are 14 residues in the CDR3. Trimming cost V 1 base and J 4 bases; bases outside gene matches: 2. Written as DNA, the CDR3 is TGTGCCAGTAGTATAGGGACAGGGTCCACTGAAGCTTTCTTT. This sequence encodes CASSIGTGSTEAFF. The entire variable domain, with the rest obtained from reference TRBV19 and TRBJ1-1, is as follows: DGGITQSPKYLFRKEGQNVTLSCEQNLNHDAMYWYRQDPGQGLRLIYYSQIVNDFQKGDIAEGYSVSREKKESFPLTVTSAQKNPTAFYLCASSIGTGSTEAFFGQGTRLTVV.

This clonotype occurred many times. The V call is TRBV7-9, the J call TRBJ2-5, with TRBD2 identical over 13 bases. Per the germline V gene, CDR1 is SEHNR and CDR2 is FQNEAQ (reference sequence). With V trimmed by 1 base and J by 4 bases, 0 bases remained unmatched. This CDR3 is built from 15 residues. CDR3 in DNA: TGTGCCAGCAGCTTAGGGACTAGCGGGGGAGAGACCCAGTACTTC. Its protein product is CASSLGTSGGETQYF.

In DNA, the CDR3 is TGTGCCAGCAGTGAAGGAAGCGGGTACGAGCAGTACTTC. Translation gives CASSEGSGYEQYF. This sequence joins TRBV2 and TRBJ2-7, with D perhaps matching TRBD2 (6 bases). The V gene lost 1 base and the J gene lost 4 bases, with 8 bases spanning the gap. CDR1 is SNHLY and CDR2 is FYNNEI in the germline V gene. The CDR3 runs 13 residues.

As regards this clonotype: A single base separates this from a much larger clone, so it may be a read error. The genes are TRBV12-3 or TRBV12-4 and TRBJ1-3; D ambiguous. The CDR3 runs to 15 residues. Here the CDR3 reads CASRPQSNSGDTIYF. The CDR3 DNA is TGTGCCAGCAGGCCCCAATCGAACTCTGGAGACACCATATATTTT.

The chain links TRBV11-1 to TRBJ2-1; TRBD2 matches 10 bases. This CDR3 is 16 amino acids long. The J segment lost 5 bases and the V segment lost 9 bases, leaving 13 bases of the junction unmatched. Germline values: CDR1 SGHAT, CDR2 FQDESV (reference sequence). CDR3 in DNA: TGTGCCAGTAACCCCCCACGGCTAGCGGGAGACAATGAGCAGTTCTTC. It codes for CASNPPRLAGDNEQFF.

This clonotype appeared many times. V usage is TRBV6-2 or TRBV6-3 and J usage is TRBJ2-3; weak D call: TRBD1 (7 bases). This CDR3 region has 16 residues. V dropped 7 bases and J dropped 4 bases, with 21 bases sitting between them. Germline V gene lookup returns CDR1 MNHEY and CDR2 SVGEGT. The CDR3 sequence: CASTTVARGVPDTQYF. The CDR3 bases are TGTGCCAGCACTACGGTTGCCAGGGGGGTCCCAGATACGCAGTATTTT.

This clonotype was counted at least ten times. V and J are TRBV6-5 and TRBJ1-2; D is uncertain. The germline gives CDR1 MNHEY, CDR2 SVGAGI. CDR3 length: 12 amino acids. Trimming cost V 7 bases and J 6 bases, with 12 bases left between them. In DNA, the CDR3 is TGTGCCAGCATAGGGAGTGCGAATGGCTACACCTTC. Encoded protein: CASIGSANGYTF.

This clonotype was picked up one time. The CDR3 does not close with the conserved phenylalanine or tryptophan, likely indicating a read error. The genes are TRBV7-8 and TRBJ2-7, with TRBD2 matching over 8 bases. V shed 6 bases and J 4 bases; nucleotides not matched to a gene: 8. Per the germline V gene, CDR1 is SGHVS and CDR2 is FQNEAQ. The length of the CDR3 is 14 residues. The CDR3 spells CASRYTSGAYEQYS. The CDR3 DNA reads TGTGCCAGCAGATATACTAGCGGTGCTTACGAGCAGTACTCT.

There are many counts of this clonotype. The chain joins TRBV4-2 to TRBJ1-2, with 9 positions matching TRBD1. Germline V CDR1 and CDR2: LGHNA, YNFKEQ. V gave up 3 bases and J gave up 3 bases; unmatched junction bases: 20. The CDR3 runs to 20 residues. This CDR3 is CASSHTGGGTRVLVDYGYTF. In DNA form, the CDR3 reads TGTGCCAGCAGCCACACAGGGGGCGGCACTCGGGTCCTAGTTGACTATGGCTACACCTTC.

The chain recombines TRBV20-1 with TRBJ2-5; 12 nucleotides align to TRBD2. Trimming took 7 bases from V and 0 from J; bases not matched to a gene: 3. This CDR3 region has 14 residues. CDR1 and CDR2 from the germline V gene are DFQATT and SNEGSKA (reference sequence). CDR3 in DNA: TGCAGTGGCCGACTAGCGGGGGACCAAGAGACCCAGTACTTC. It translates to CSGRLAGDQETQYF.

This clonotype has a count of ten or more. The J gene is TRBJ1-2, the V gene TRBV30; D is uncertain. The CDR3 runs 12 residues. The germline V gene encodes CDR1 GTSNPN and CDR2 SVGIG (reference sequence). Trimming cost V 3 bases and J 5 bases, with 10 bases left between them. The CDR3: CAWSSQPYGYTF. The CDR3 DNA reads TGTGCCTGGAGCAGCCAGCCTTATGGCTACACCTTC.

This chain joins TRBV20-1 and TRBJ2-1; TRBD2 might be the D (5 bases). This CDR3 is built from 16 residues. The V gene's germline CDR1 is DFQATT and CDR2 SNEGSKA (reference sequence). V gave up 6 bases and J gave up 0 bases, with 18 bases separating them. CDR3 sequence reads: CSASPSGASSYNEQFF. CDR3 bases: TGCAGTGCCTCCCCCAGCGGAGCGAGCTCCTACAATGAGCAGTTCTTC.